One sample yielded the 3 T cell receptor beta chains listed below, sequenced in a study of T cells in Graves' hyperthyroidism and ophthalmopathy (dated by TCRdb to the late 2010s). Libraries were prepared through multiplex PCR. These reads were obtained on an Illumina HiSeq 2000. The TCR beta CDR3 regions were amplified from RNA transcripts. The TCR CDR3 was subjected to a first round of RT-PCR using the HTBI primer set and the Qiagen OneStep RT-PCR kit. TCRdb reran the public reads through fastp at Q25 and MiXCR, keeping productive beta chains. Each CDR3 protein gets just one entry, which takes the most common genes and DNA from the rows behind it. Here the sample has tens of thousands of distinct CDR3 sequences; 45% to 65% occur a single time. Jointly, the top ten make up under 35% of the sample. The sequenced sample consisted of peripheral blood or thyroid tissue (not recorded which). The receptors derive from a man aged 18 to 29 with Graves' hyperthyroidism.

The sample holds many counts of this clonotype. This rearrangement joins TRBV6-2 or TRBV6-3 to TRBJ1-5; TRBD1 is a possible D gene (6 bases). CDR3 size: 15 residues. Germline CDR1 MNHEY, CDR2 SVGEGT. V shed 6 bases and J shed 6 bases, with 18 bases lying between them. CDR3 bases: TGTGCCAGCAGCCGAAGGGGGGGCGGCGGTCAGCCCCAGCATTTT. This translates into CASSRRGGGGQPQHF.

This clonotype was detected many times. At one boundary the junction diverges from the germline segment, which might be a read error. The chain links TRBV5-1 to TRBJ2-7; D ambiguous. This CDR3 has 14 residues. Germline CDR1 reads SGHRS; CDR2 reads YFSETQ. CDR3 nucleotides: TGCGCCAGCAGCTTGGAAACCGCTCTCTACAAGCAGTACTTC. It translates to CASSLETALYKQYF.

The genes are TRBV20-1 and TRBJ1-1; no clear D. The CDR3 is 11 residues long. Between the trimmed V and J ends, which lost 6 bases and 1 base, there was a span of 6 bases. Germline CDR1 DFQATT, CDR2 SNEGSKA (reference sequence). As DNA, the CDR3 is TGCAGTGCCCTGAAGAACACTGAAGCTTTCTTT. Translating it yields CSALKNTEAFF.